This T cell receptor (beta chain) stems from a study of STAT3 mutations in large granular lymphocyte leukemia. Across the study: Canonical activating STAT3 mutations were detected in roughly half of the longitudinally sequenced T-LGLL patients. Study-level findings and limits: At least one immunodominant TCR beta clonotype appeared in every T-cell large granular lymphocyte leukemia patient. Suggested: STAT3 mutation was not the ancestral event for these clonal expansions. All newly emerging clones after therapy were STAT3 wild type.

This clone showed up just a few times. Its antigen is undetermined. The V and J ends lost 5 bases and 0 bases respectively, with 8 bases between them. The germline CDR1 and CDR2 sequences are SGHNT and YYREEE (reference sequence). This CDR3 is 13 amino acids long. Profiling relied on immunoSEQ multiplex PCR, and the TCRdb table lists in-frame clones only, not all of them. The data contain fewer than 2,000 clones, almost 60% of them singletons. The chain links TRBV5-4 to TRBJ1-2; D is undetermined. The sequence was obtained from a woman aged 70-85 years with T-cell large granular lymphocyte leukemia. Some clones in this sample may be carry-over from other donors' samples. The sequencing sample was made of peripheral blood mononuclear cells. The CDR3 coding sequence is TGTGCCAGCAGGATAACAGCTAACTATGGCTACACCTTC. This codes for CASRITANYGYTF.